The 7 T cell receptor beta chains given below trace back to one sample, sequenced in a study of T cells in Graves' hyperthyroidism and ophthalmopathy. RNA transcripts yielded amplified TCR beta CDR3 regions. TCR CDR3 regions were first amplified by RT-PCR with HTBI primers. MiXCR, run by TCRdb on the multiplex PCR reads, gives a single entry per CDR3 protein. The sample has more than 600,000 distinct CDR3 sequences; roughly 15% are singletons. Specimen: blood. The receptors come from a man younger than 35 with Graves' hyperthyroidism.

This clonotype was detected ten times or more. The chain joins TRBV20-1 to TRBJ2-7; tentative D call: TRBD2 (6 bases). This CDR3 is 12 amino acids long. Trimming removed 6 bases from V and 4 bases from J, with 13 bases in between. From germline, CDR1 is DFQATT and CDR2 SNEGSKA (reference sequence). This CDR3 reads CSAYAGSYEQYF. The CDR3, as DNA: TGCAGTGCGTATGCGGGGTCGTACGAGCAGTACTTC.

The chain joins TRBV7-3 to TRBJ1-2; 10 bases map to TRBD1. J gave up 6 bases and V 2 bases, and 15 bases lay outside the gene matches. Germline V lookup: CDR1 SGHTA, CDR2 FQGTGA. The CDR3 covers 18 residues. DNA for the CDR3: TGTGCCAGCAGCTTAGGAAACGGAGGGACAGGGGCTCGGCATGGCTACACCTTC. Its translation: CASSLGNGGTGARHGYTF.

The V call is TRBV14, the J call TRBJ2-1; a weak D match, TRBD1 (6 bases). Trimming removed 2 bases at V and 6 bases at J, with 14 bases between. Germline values: CDR1 SGHDN, CDR2 FVKESK. CDR3 size: 15 residues. CDR3 region: CASSQHPQGTNEQFF. The CDR3 coding sequence is TGTGCCAGCAGCCAACACCCCCAGGGGACCAATGAGCAGTTCTTC.

The J gene is TRBJ1-4, the V gene TRBV19; D not certain. Between the trimmed V and J ends, which lost 4 bases and 0 bases, there was a span of 18 bases. Germline loops: CDR1 LNHDA, CDR2 SQIVND (reference sequence). The CDR3 consists of 18 residues. The DNA of the CDR3 is TGTGCCAGTAGTACGCCTCAAGGATACAGTGCAACTAATGAAAAACTGTTTTTT. Amino acids: CASSTPQGYSATNEKLFF.

This clonotype has at least ten counts. The rearrangement links TRBV11-3 to TRBJ2-7; 7 bases are a match to TRBD1. CDR3 length: 16 residues. V was clipped by 4 bases and J by 0 bases; unmatched bases: 9. The germline V gene encodes CDR1 SGHNT and CDR2 YENEEA. CDR3 residues: CASSSPGTAFSYEQYF. In DNA, the CDR3 is TGTGCCAGCAGCTCCCCAGGGACAGCCTTCTCCTACGAGCAGTACTTC. Variable domain in full (rest from reference TRBV11-3 and TRBJ2-7): EAGVVQSPRYKIIEKKQPVAFWCNPISGHNTLYWYLQNLGQGPELLIRYENEEAVDDSQLPKDRFSAERLKGVDSTLKIQPAELGDSAVYLCASSSPGTAFSYEQYFGPGTRLTVT.

Concerning this clonotype: This CDR3 is missing its conserved last phenylalanine or tryptophan, likely due to a read error. The chain has TRBV5-1 and TRBJ1-1, with a possible D match to TRBD1 (5 bases). Germline lookup yields CDR1 SGHRS and CDR2 YFSETQ. V was clipped by 5 bases and J by 1 base, with 9 bases between them. CDR3 length equals 13 residues. DNA of the CDR3: TGCGCCAGCAGATATGGGGGGAACACTGAAGCTTTCCTT. Translated, it gives CASRYGGNTEAFL.

In its sample, this clonotype was seen a few times. V is TRBV19 and J is TRBJ1-1; possibly TRBD1 for D (6 bases). This CDR3 spans 15 amino acids. V dropped 7 bases and J dropped 0 bases, with 15 bases sitting between them. Germline assignment: CDR1 LNHDA and CDR2 SQIVND (reference sequence). The CDR3 DNA is TGTGCCAGTACCCGGGGGGACACAATGAACACTGAAGCTTTCTTT. Encoded protein: CASTRGDTMNTEAFF.